This T cell receptor beta chain was sequenced during a study of blood T cell repertoires in COVID-19. The CDR3 runs 13 residues. Trimming at V came to 6 bases and at J to 1 base, leaving 0 bases not matched to a gene. Repertoires were generated with immunoSEQ multiplex PCR, while TCRdb's copy carries only in-frame clones and drops some. The sample consists of 210,000 or so clones, around 80% of them appearing once. This chain uses TRBV12-3 or TRBV12-4 with TRBJ2-3; 8 nucleotides align to TRBD1. The specimen was peripheral blood. The clonotype originates from a woman aged 80 or over with active or convalescent COVID-19. The CDR3 nucleotides read TGTGCCAGCAGGACAGGGGGCACAGATACGCAGTATTTT. It encodes CASRTGGTDTQYF.